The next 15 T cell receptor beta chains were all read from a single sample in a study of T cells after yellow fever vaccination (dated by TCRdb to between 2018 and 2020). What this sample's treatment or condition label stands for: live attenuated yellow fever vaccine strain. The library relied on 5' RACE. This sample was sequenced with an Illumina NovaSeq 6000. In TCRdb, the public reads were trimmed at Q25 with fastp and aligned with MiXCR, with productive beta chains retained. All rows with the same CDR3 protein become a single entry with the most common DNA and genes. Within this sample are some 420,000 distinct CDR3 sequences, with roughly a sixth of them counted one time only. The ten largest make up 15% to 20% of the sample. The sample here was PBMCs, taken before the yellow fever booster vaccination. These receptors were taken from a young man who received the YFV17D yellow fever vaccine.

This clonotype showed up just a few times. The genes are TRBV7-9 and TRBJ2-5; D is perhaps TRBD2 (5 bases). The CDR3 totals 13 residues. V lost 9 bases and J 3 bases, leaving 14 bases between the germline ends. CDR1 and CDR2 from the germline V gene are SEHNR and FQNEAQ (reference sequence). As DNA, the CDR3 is TGTGCCAGTGGCTTCGGGGTCGAAGAGACCCAGTACTTC. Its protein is CASGFGVEETQYF.

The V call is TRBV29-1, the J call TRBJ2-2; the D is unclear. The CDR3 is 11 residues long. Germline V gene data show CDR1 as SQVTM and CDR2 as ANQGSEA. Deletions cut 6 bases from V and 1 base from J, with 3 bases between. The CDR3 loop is CSVENTGELFF. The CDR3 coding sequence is TGCAGCGTCGAGAACACCGGGGAGCTGTTTTTT.

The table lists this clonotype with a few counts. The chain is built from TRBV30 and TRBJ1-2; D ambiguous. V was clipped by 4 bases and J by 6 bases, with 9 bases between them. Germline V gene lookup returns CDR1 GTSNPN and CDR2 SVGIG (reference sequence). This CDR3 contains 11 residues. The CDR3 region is CAWNRVDGYTF. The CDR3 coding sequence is TGTGCCTGGAATCGGGTGGATGGCTACACCTTC.

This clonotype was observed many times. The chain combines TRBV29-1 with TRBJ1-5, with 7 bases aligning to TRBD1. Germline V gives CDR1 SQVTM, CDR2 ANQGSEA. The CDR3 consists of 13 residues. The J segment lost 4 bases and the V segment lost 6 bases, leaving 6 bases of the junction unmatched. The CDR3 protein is CSVAGTANQPQHF. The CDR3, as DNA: TGCAGCGTCGCTGGGACAGCTAATCAGCCCCAGCATTTT.

CDR3 nucleotides: TGTGCCAGCAGCCCTACAGGGGGGGTCACTGAAGCTTTCTTT. This gives the protein CASSPTGGVTEAFF. The rearrangement links TRBV6-2 or TRBV6-3 to TRBJ1-1, with TRBD1 matching 8 bases. CDR1 and CDR2 from the germline V gene are MNHEY and SVGEGT. CDR3 length: 14 amino acids. V was clipped by 6 bases and J by 4 bases; unmatched bases: 7.

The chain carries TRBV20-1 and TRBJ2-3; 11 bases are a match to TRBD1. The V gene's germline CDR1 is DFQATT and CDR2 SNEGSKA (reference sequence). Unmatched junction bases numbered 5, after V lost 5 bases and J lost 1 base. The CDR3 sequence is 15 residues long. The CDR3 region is CSAWTGGMGTDTQYF. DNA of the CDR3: TGCAGTGCTTGGACAGGGGGCATGGGCACAGATACGCAGTATTTT.

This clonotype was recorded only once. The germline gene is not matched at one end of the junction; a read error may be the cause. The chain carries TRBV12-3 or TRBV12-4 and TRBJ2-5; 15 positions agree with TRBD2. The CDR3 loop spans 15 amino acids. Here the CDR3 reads CASRGLAGGQVTQYF. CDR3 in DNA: TGTGCCAGCAGGGGACTAGCGGGGGGTCAAGTGACCCAGTACTTC.

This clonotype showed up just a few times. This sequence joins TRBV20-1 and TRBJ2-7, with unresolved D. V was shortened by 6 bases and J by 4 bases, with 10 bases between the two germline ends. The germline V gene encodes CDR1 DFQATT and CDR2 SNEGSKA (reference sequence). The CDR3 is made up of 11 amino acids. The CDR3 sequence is CSATRGYEQYF. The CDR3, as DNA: TGCAGTGCCACAAGAGGATACGAGCAGTACTTC.

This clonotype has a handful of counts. The DNA for the CDR3 is TGTGCCAGCAGCACCGGGGCTTACACAGATACGCAGTATTTT. As protein: CASSTGAYTDTQYF. This rearrangement joins TRBV7-2 to TRBJ2-3; D may be TRBD1 or TRBD2 (5 bases each). V was shortened by 5 bases and J by 2 bases, with 11 bases between the two germline ends. The CDR3 is made up of 14 amino acids. Germline assignment: CDR1 SGHTA and CDR2 FQGNSA.

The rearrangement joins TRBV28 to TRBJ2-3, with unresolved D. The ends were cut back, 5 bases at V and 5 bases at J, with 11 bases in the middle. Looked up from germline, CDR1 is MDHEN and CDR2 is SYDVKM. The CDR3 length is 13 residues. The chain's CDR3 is CASSRKLGDTQYF. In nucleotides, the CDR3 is TGTGCCAGCAGTAGAAAACTGGGAGATACGCAGTATTTT.

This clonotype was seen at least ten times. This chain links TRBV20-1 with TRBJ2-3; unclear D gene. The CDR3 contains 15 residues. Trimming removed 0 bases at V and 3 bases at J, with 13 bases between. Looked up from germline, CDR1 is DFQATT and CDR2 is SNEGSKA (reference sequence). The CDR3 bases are TGCAGTGCTAGAGATCGTATAGGTGTGACAGATACGCAGTATTTT. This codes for CSARDRIGVTDTQYF.

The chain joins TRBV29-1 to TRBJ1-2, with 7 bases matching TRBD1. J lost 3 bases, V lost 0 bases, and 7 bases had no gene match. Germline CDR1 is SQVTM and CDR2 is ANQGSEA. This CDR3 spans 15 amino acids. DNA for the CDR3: TGCAGCGTTGAAGATCAGGACAGGAGTCACTATGGCTACACCTTC. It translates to CSVEDQDRSHYGYTF.

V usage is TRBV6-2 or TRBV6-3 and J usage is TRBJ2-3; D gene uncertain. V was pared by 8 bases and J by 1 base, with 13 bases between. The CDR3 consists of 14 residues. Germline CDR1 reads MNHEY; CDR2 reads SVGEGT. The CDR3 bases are TGTGCCAGCGGTTCATTCGGCCGCACAGATACGCAGTATTTT. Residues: CASGSFGRTDTQYF.

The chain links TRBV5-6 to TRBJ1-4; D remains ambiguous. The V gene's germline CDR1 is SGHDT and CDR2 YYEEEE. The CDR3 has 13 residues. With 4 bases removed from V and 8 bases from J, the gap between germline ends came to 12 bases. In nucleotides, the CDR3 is TGTGCCAGCAGCCTCCTCGGCGGGGAAAAACTGTTTTTT. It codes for CASSLLGGEKLFF.

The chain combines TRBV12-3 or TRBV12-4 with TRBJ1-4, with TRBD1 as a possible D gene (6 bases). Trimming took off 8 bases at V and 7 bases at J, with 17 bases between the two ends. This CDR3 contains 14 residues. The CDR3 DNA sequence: TGTGCCAGCTCCCCAGGGGCACGGGGTGAAAAACTGTTTTTT. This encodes CASSPGARGEKLFF.